This TCR beta chain was captured by sequencing in a study of T cell repertoires in cytomegalovirus infection (dated by TCRdb to the late 2010s). For the study in its entirety: Recently identified HLA-C-restricted CMV epitopes, whose presentation resists viral immunomodulation, were targeted by peptide stimulations together with well-studied HLA-B-restricted epitopes. The HLA type of each donor mattered for the analysis, because public TCR beta signatures pointed to carriage of CMV infection along with the matching HLA type.

Here is what the overall study found, with its caveats: The ex vivo response was dominated by HLA-C-restricted CMV-specific TCR beta clonotypes, and the single most frequent clonotype in two of eight donors was supplied by these HLA-C-restricted clonotypes. Cumulative frequency of public TCR beta family members discriminated carriers of CMV infection plus the relevant HLA type in this cohort and an independent approximately 350-donor cohort.

The CDR3 goes from the cysteine to the phenylalanine over 13 residues. Only the CDR3 DNA stays, 39 bases, in frame from base 1. The germline V gene gives CDR1 as MNHNS and CDR2 as SASEGT. The V and J ends are trimmed by 6 bases and 7 bases, leaving 15 bases between them. Read against the paper, the sample's treatment or condition label means: in vitro stimulation with specific CMV peptide epitopes to enrich CMV-specific T cells. Sequencing was carried out with an Illumina HiSeq 1500. TCRdb handled the public reads itself, with Q25 trimming in fastp and clone calling in MiXCR, and kept productive beta chains. All rows with the same CDR3 protein become a single entry with the most common DNA and genes. The sample has 650,000 to 900,000 distinct CDR3 sequences on record, almost 30% of them singletons. The ten largest clones represent around 13% of the sample. The sample holds a few counts of this clonotype. Its antigen is not yet known. Base qualities are not provided; no much larger clone lies one nucleotide away.

Sequenced material: cultured CD8+ T cells from PBMCs, taken from culture after CMV antigen stimulation. This TCR came from a human donor in good health (CMV status not recorded). Some clones in this sample may be carry-over from other donors' samples. The chain couples TRBV6-1 to TRBJ1-1; the D gene is unclear. For the CDR3, the sequence is CASSSPWGGEAFF. The nucleotide sequence reads TGTGCCAGCAGCTCGCCCTGGGGAGGTGAAGCTTTCTTT.